The following is a T cell receptor beta chain sequence with its context. Its antigen is unidentified. The V gene's germline CDR1 is ENHRY and CDR2 SYGVKD. Trimming at V came to 2 bases and at J to 4 bases, leaving 8 bases not matched to a gene. CDR3 length: 15 amino acids. The assay was immunoSEQ multiplex PCR, and TCRdb's table has in-frame clones only and misses some. The table shows approximately 88,000 clones, with approximately 90% occurring only once. The data were obtained in a study of T cells in localized non-small cell lung cancer. Study-level points and caveats: Of the top 100 tumor clones, median roughly 55 were in adjacent lung, 25 to 30 among its top 100. Investigators sequenced only a single tumor region, leaving heterogeneity possible. Uninvolved adjacent lung showed peak T cell clonality, exceeding tumor.

The TCR was taken from a woman aged 35 to 75 with stage II squamous cell lung carcinoma. The sample consisted of PBMCs, taken before any cancer treatment. This chain joins TRBV10-3 and TRBJ2-7; TRBD2 matches at 7 bases. In DNA form, the CDR3 reads TGTGCCATCAGTGAGGGGACTAACCCTTCTTACGAGCAGTACTTC. The encoded protein is CAISEGTNPSYEQYF.